These 28 T cell receptor delta chains share one sample of origin, sequenced in a study of gamma-delta chains in newborns, infants, children. TCRdb re-called the reads through CATT. The sample lists 9,500 to 13,000 delta-chain clones, about 8.6% occurring once. Sequenced input: blood. These receptors were collected from a child who was a newborn, infant or young child, either healthy, febrile or measles-vaccinated (not recorded which).

The rearrangement joins TRDV1 to TRDJ1; no clear D gene. TCRdb leaves out the J gene; it was filled in here by matching the DNA to germline. The CDR3 has 14 amino acids. Germline-derived CDR1 and CDR2 are TSWWSYY and QGS. The germline V and J ends were trimmed by 3 bases and 3 bases, with 11 bases remaining between them. This chain's CDR3 is CALGELLISDKLIF. The CDR3 bases are TGTGCTCTTGGGGAGCTCCTCATTTCCGATAAACTCATCTTT.

This clone was seen more than once but under ten times. The V and J genes are TRDV1 and TRDJ1, with 10 nucleotides matching TRDD3. J gave up 0 bases and V 0 bases, and 10 bases lay outside the gene matches. Germline V gives CDR1 TSWWSYY, CDR2 QGS. The CDR3 is 19 amino acids. CDR3 sequence: CALGELERGIRRYTDKLIF. The CDR3 bases are TGTGCTCTTGGGGAACTTGAGAGGGGGATACGCCGGTACACCGATAAACTCATCTTT.

This clone was found a few times. This chain uses TRDV2 with TRDJ3, with 8 bases lining up with TRDD3. The germline gives CDR1 GEAIGNYY, CDR2 EKD. This CDR3 spans 20 amino acids. V lost 0 bases, J lost 0 bases, and 9 bases stayed unmatched. The CDR3 loop reads CACDTWGMMRSSWDTRQMFF. CDR3 nucleotides: TGTGCCTGTGACACCTGGGGGATGATGAGGAGCTCCTGGGACACCCGACAGATGTTTTTC.

This clone was detected only a few times. Mismatch with germline at one junction end may stem from a read error. The chain links TRDV2 to TRDJ1, with 9 bases lining up with TRDD3. CDR3 length equals 15 residues. Germline CDR1 and CDR2: GEAIGNYY and EKD. The CDR3 here is CACDTLGDFTDRLIF. The CDR3 nucleotides read TGTGCCTGTGACACCCTGGGGGATTTTACCGATAGACTCATCTTT.

Only a few counts were recorded for this clone. Other DNA sequences in the sample encode the same CDR3. This sequence joins TRDV2 and TRDJ1; 7 bases agree with TRDD3. The germline gives CDR1 GEAIGNYY, CDR2 EKD. Trimming at V came to 1 base and at J to 2 bases, leaving 3 bases not matched to a gene. The CDR3 length is 14 residues. CDR3 bases: TGTGCCTGTGACACTCTGGGGGTTACCGATAAACTCATCTTT. The encoded protein is CACDTLGVTDKLIF.

The CDR3 sequence is CALGELGPDWVKRARPLIF. The CDR3 DNA is TGTGCTCTTGGGGAACTTGGCCCCGACTGGGTTAAACGGGCCAGACCCCTGATCTTT. The gene calls are TRDV1 and TRDJ4; D is possibly TRDD3 (6 bases). The ends were cut back, 0 bases at V and 0 bases at J, with 23 bases in the middle. This CDR3 comprises 19 residues. Looked up from germline, CDR1 is TSWWSYY and CDR2 is QGS.

This clone showed up just a few times. Other DNA sequences in this specimen translate into the identical CDR3. The J gene is TRDJ2, the V gene TRDV2; 13 nucleotides agree with TRDD3. The CDR3 totals 18 residues. The germline gives CDR1 GEAIGNYY, CDR2 EKD. With V trimmed by 3 bases and J by 3 bases, 9 bases remained unmatched. CDR3 bases: TGTGCCTGTGACCCCTTACTGGGGGATACGCCTCTGACAGCACAACTCTTCTTT. Protein product: CACDPLLGDTPLTAQLFF.

This clone was seen a handful of times. V is TRDV2 and J is TRDJ1, with 11 bases identical to TRDD3. This CDR3 contains 18 residues. The germline V gene encodes CDR1 GEAIGNYY and CDR2 EKD. V lost 1 base to trimming and J lost 5 bases; unmatched junction nucleotides: 14. CDR3 residues: CACDTIGLLGDKIDKLIF. The CDR3 bases are TGTGCCTGTGACACGATCGGTCTACTGGGGGATAAAATAGATAAACTCATCTTT.

The chain carries TRDV2 and TRDJ3, with D unresolved. Germline-derived CDR1 and CDR2 are GEAIGNYY and EKD. The ends were cut back, 3 bases at V and 0 bases at J, with 14 bases in the middle. This CDR3 spans 18 amino acids. Here the CDR3 DNA reads TGTGCCTGTGACCCCGGTTGGGTCAGCTCCTGGGACACCCGACAGATGTTTTTC. It encodes CACDPGWVSSWDTRQMFF.

This clone came up a few times. The chain has TRDV2 and TRDJ1; a weak D match, TRDD3 (6 bases). CDR3 length equals 14 residues. Trimming shortened V by 2 bases and J by 3 bases, and 12 bases separated the two germline ends. Germline CDR1 is GEAIGNYY and CDR2 is EKD. The DNA of the CDR3 is TGTGCCTGTGACATGGTGACTGGGCCCGATAAACTCATCTTT. Translated: CACDMVTGPDKLIF.

The J gene call is TRDJ1, but no V gene call exists; the table calls TRDD3, which could not be checked here. CDR3 length: 18 amino acids. The DNA of the CDR3 is TGTGCCTGTGACACCGTTTCTGGGGGATACAAGAGCACCGATAAACTCATCTTT. Amino acid sequence: CACDTVSGGYKSTDKLIF.

V and J are TRDV2 and TRDJ1; 12 bases align to TRDD3. No J gene is reported in TCRdb; it was inferred here by comparing the DNA with germline. CDR3 length: 21 amino acids. Germline lookup yields CDR1 GEAIGNYY and CDR2 EKD. The ends lost 0 bases at V and 0 bases at J; junction bases unmatched: 16. The CDR3 coding sequence is TGTGCCTGTGACACCCTGGTGGCTACTGGGGGATACACAGGGTACACCGATAAACTCATCTTT. Protein: CACDTLVATGGYTGYTDKLIF.

This clone was counted a single time. The chain couples TRDV2 to TRDJ1; 8 positions agree with TRDD3. TCRdb lists no J gene, so it was determined here by aligning the DNA to germline. The V segment lost 2 bases and the J segment 0 bases; nucleotides outside the gene matches: 16. The CDR3 spans 19 residues. The germline CDR1 and CDR2 sequences are GEAIGNYY and EKD. The chain's CDR3 is CACDRLPGTGGLYTDKLIF. The DNA for the CDR3 is TGTGCCTGTGACAGACTCCCGGGAACTGGGGGCCTGTACACCGATAAACTCATCTTT.

The chain is built from TRDV2 and TRDJ1; 12 bases match TRDD3. CDR1 and CDR2 (germline): GEAIGNYY, EKD. V gave up 3 bases and J gave up 4 bases; unmatched junction bases: 8. This CDR3 region has 16 residues. The CDR3 spells CACDPLGDTPDDKLIF. CDR3 DNA: TGTGCCTGTGACCCGCTGGGGGATACGCCCGACGATAAACTCATCTTT.

For this clone: A much bigger clone sits one base away, suggesting this may be a read error. The chain combines TRDV2 with TRDJ3; TRDD3 matches at 8 bases. The J gene comes from matching the DNA to germline here; TCRdb lacks it. This CDR3 contains 17 residues. V lost 1 base and J lost 0; bases outside the gene matches: 1. Germline CDR1 is GEAIGNYY and CDR2 is EKD. The CDR3 reads CACDTTGGSWDTRQMFF. The CDR3 nucleotides are TGTGCCTGTGACACTACTGGGGGCTCCTGGGACACCCGACAGATGTTTTTC.

The genes are TRDV2 and TRDJ1; D perhaps matches TRDD3 (5 bases). The ends were cut back, 1 base at V and 0 bases at J, with 14 bases in the middle. This CDR3 region has 16 residues. In germline, CDR1 is GEAIGNYY, CDR2 EKD. The CDR3 DNA reads as TGTGCCTGTGACACGAGAGGGATTGGCTACACCGATAAACTCATCTTT. It yields the protein CACDTRGIGYTDKLIF.

A note on this clone: A clone one base away is much larger, so this may be a read error. The V gene is TRDV2, the J gene TRDJ1; 10 nucleotides align to TRDD3. CDR1 is GEAIGNYY, CDR2 EKD, per germline. The CDR3 totals 14 residues. V lost 3 bases, J lost 3 bases, and 3 bases stayed unmatched. The CDR3 sequence: CACDVLGDADKLIF. CDR3 in DNA: TGTGCCTGTGACGTACTGGGGGATGCCGATAAACTCATCTTT.

The chain uses TRDV2 and TRDJ1; 9 nucleotides line up with TRDD3. The CDR3 loop spans 18 amino acids. After removal of 3 bases from V and 0 bases from J, the junction contained 13 bases not matched to a gene. CDR1 and CDR2 (germline): GEAIGNYY, EKD. CDR3 bases: TGTGCCTGTGACGACGTTTATTGGGGGATAGCCGACACCGATAAACTCATCTTT. Protein sequence: CACDDVYWGIADTDKLIF.

This clone has only a few counts. This sequence may be a read error, since a much larger clone differs from it by one base. This chain uses TRDV2 with TRDJ3; TRDD3 matches at 8 bases. Germline CDR1 GEAIGNYY, CDR2 EKD. This CDR3 is built from 19 residues. The V segment lost 0 bases and the J segment 0 bases; nucleotides outside the gene matches: 6. CDR3 DNA sequence: TGTGCCTGTGACACCGTACTGGGGGTTAGCTCCTGGGACACCCGACAGATGTTTTTC. Its translation is CACDTVLGVSSWDTRQMFF.

This clone was counted between two and nine times. The V call is TRDV2, the J call TRDJ1; D possibly corresponds to TRDD3 (5 bases). Per germline, CDR1 GEAIGNYY and CDR2 EKD. This CDR3 region has 15 residues. V shed 1 base and J shed 5 bases, with 16 bases lying between them. CDR3: CACDTLIGMADKLIF. The CDR3 coding sequence is TGTGCCTGTGACACGCTCATAGGGATGGCTGATAAACTCATCTTT.

This rearrangement joins TRDV2 to TRDJ1; 9 bases line up with TRDD3. Germline-derived CDR1 and CDR2 are GEAIGNYY and EKD. Unmatched junction bases numbered 14, after V lost 7 bases and J lost 0 bases. The CDR3 totals 17 residues. As DNA, the CDR3 is TGTGCCTGCCAGAGCCTACTGGGGGACCCGTACACCGATAAACTCATCTTT. Translated, it gives CACQSLLGDPYTDKLIF.

The chain couples TRDV2 to TRDJ1, with TRDD3 identical over 13 bases. This CDR3 region has 22 residues. CDR1 is GEAIGNYY, CDR2 EKD, per germline. The V gene end was trimmed by 0 bases and the J gene end by 0 bases; junction bases not matched to a gene: 18. The CDR3 bases are TGTGCCTGTGACACCGTACGTACTGGGGGATACGAAGGGGAGCAGTACACCGATAAACTCATCTTT. This encodes CACDTVRTGGYEGEQYTDKLIF.

In this sample, this clone turned up a few times. The chain has TRDV2 and TRDJ3; D remains ambiguous. CDR3 length: 18 amino acids. Trimming took 3 bases from V and 0 from J, leaving 14 bases between them. Germline lookup yields CDR1 GEAIGNYY and CDR2 EKD. The CDR3 is CACDPASVSSWDTRQMFF. CDR3 DNA sequence: TGTGCCTGTGACCCGGCGTCGGTAAGCTCCTGGGACACCCGACAGATGTTTTTC.

The J gene is TRDJ3, the V gene TRDV3; 10 bases are shared with TRDD3. The trim removed 4 bases at V and 0 bases at J, leaving 15 bases unmatched. The CDR3 runs to 20 residues. The V gene's germline CDR1 is TVYSNPD and CDR2 GDNSRS (reference sequence). The CDR3 DNA sequence: TGTGCCTCAATCACTAAACTGGGGGATCCCAGCTCCTGGGACACCCGACAGATGTTTTTC. Residues: CASITKLGDPSSWDTRQMFF.

Concerning this clone: In the same sample, other DNA sequences code for this CDR3. This chain links TRAV29/DV5 with TRDJ1, with TRDD3 matching over 11 bases. Germline CDR1 is NSMFDY and CDR2 is ISSIKDK. The CDR3 loop spans 22 amino acids. With V trimmed by 0 bases and J by 0 bases, 22 bases remained unmatched. Here the CDR3 reads CAASVLGPTSDLGDTYTDKLIF. The CDR3 nucleotides are TGTGCAGCAAGCGTCTTAGGTCCTACTTCCGATTTGGGGGATACGTACACCGATAAACTCATCTTT.

The CDR3 coding sequence is TGTGCCTGTGACAAAGTACTGGGGGATACCTGGGACACCCGACAGATGTTTTTC. Amino acids: CACDKVLGDTWDTRQMFF. The J gene was recorded as TRDJ3; no V gene was called; the table assigns TRDD3, which was not confirmed against the DNA. This CDR3 spans 18 amino acids.

The chain combines TRDV2 with TRDJ2, with 12 nucleotides matching TRDD3. From germline, CDR1 is GEAIGNYY and CDR2 EKD. J gave up 4 bases and V 2 bases, and 1 base lay outside the gene matches. CDR3 length: 15 amino acids. CDR3 bases: TGTGCCTGTGACAAACTGGGGGATACGACAGCACAACTCTTCTTT. It translates to CACDKLGDTTAQLFF.

The genes are TRDV2 and TRDJ1, with 7 bases lining up with TRDD3. The CDR3 totals 17 residues. The trim removed 0 bases at V and 4 bases at J, leaving 13 bases unmatched. Per the germline V gene, CDR1 is GEAIGNYY and CDR2 is EKD. The CDR3 DNA reads as TGTGCCTGTGACACCGTTGGGGGACTCTCCAGAGGCGATAAACTCATCTTT. This gives the protein CACDTVGGLSRGDKLIF.